A single sample gave rise to the 18 T cell receptor beta chains below, sequenced in a study of response to subunit inactivated influenza vaccine. Via MiXCR, TCRdb re-called the RT-PCR reads, giving one row per CDR3 protein. The sample has about 190,000 distinct CDR3 sequences, roughly an eighth seen once. This specimen consisted of CD8+ T cells sorted from PBMCs, obtained around 5 days after vaccination. All receptors derive from a man over 45 who received an inactivated influenza vaccine.

Only a few counts were recorded for this clonotype. V is TRBV7-9 and J is TRBJ1-6, with D maybe TRBD1 (6 bases). The V end lost 5 bases, the J end lost 8 bases, and 16 bases lay between the germline ends. The CDR3 loop spans 15 amino acids. Per the germline V gene, CDR1 is SEHNR and CDR2 is FQNEAQ (reference sequence). The CDR3 sequence: CASSRTGYPDSPLHF. The DNA of the CDR3 is TGTGCCAGCAGCCGAACAGGGTACCCTGATTCACCCCTCCACTTT.

The chain links TRBV12-3 or TRBV12-4 to TRBJ2-7; 13 positions agree with TRBD2. This CDR3 region has 15 residues. J lost 7 bases, V lost 3 bases, and 6 bases had no gene match. The CDR3 region is CASSLGTSGREEQYF. As DNA, the CDR3 is TGTGCCAGCAGTTTGGGTACTAGCGGGAGGGAAGAGCAGTACTTC.

The chain links TRBV4-2 to TRBJ2-7; maybe TRBD2 (6 bases). V was trimmed by 3 bases and J by 0 bases, leaving 15 bases between them. This CDR3 comprises 16 residues. The germline V gene has CDR1 LGHNA and CDR2 YNFKEQ. The CDR3 bases are TGTGCCAGCAGCCATCTCATCTCCGGGAGCTCCTACGAGCAGTACTTC. It translates to CASSHLISGSSYEQYF.

The J gene is TRBJ2-3, the V gene TRBV28, with a weak D call TRBD1 (5 bases). V was cut by 6 bases and J by 0 bases, with 16 bases left in between. CDR1 MDHEN and CDR2 SYDVKM come from the germline V gene. The CDR3 has 16 residues. CDR3: CASSHDRETSTDTQYF. The CDR3 region has the DNA TGTGCCAGCAGCCATGACAGAGAGACTAGCACAGATACGCAGTATTTT.

The sample holds a few counts of this clonotype. The chain recombines TRBV7-9 with TRBJ2-3; D remains unclear. With 4 bases removed from V and 6 bases from J, the gap between germline ends came to 11 bases. Germline V gene sequence: CDR1 SEHNR, CDR2 FQNEAQ (reference sequence). CDR3 length: 13 amino acids. For the CDR3, the DNA is TGTGCCAGCAGCTACGGCCATGGTGATACGCAGTATTTT. It is translated as CASSYGHGDTQYF.

This clonotype turned up a few times. This sequence joins TRBV7-9 and TRBJ1-1; D gene uncertain. CDR3 length: 11 amino acids. Germline V gives CDR1 SEHNR, CDR2 FQNEAQ (reference sequence). V lost 4 bases and J 7 bases, leaving 7 bases between the germline ends. The CDR3 DNA follows: TGTGCCAGCAGCTCGTCAATTGAAGCTTTCTTT. Its translation is CASSSSIEAFF.

This clonotype was detected only a few times. This rearrangement joins TRBV2 to TRBJ1-3, with a weak D call TRBD1 (6 bases). The CDR3 runs 13 residues. Germline CDR1 is SNHLY and CDR2 is FYNNEI. With 11 bases removed from V and 4 bases from J, the gap between germline ends came to 15 bases. As DNA, the CDR3 is TGTGCCCAACAAGGGGGGCCCGGAAACACCATATATTTT. Amino acid sequence: CAQQGGPGNTIYF.

The chain joins TRBV27 to TRBJ1-5; D is ambiguous. Germline assignment: CDR1 MNHEY and CDR2 SMNVEV (reference sequence). The ends were cut back, 5 bases at V and 2 bases at J, with 10 bases in the middle. CDR3 length: 14 amino acids. CDR3 nucleotide sequence: TGTGCCAGCAGTCCGGGTCGGGGCAATCAGCCCCAGCATTTT. This translates into CASSPGRGNQPQHF.

This clonotype was picked up a small number of times. V and J are TRBV12-3 or TRBV12-4 and TRBJ2-3; 13 nucleotides match TRBD2. The V segment lost 6 bases and the J segment 4 bases; nucleotides outside the gene matches: 4. This CDR3 region has 15 residues. The DNA of the CDR3 is TGTGCCAGCAGCTTCGGACTAGCGGGAGCAGATACGCAGTATTTT. Encoded protein: CASSFGLAGADTQYF.

This clonotype was counted a few times. This chain links TRBV25-1 with TRBJ1-2; the D gene is possibly TRBD1 (5 bases). Per germline, CDR1 MGHDK and CDR2 SYGVNS. This CDR3 region has 12 residues. V dropped 7 bases and J dropped 6 bases, with 12 bases sitting between them. The CDR3 sequence is CASMGGENGYTF. The CDR3 region has the DNA TGTGCCAGCATGGGAGGGGAGAATGGCTACACCTTC.

This clonotype was detected only a few times. This chain links TRBV29-1 with TRBJ1-2; the D is unclear. The V gene lost 5 bases and the J gene lost 4 bases, with 11 bases spanning the gap. Germline-derived CDR1 and CDR2 are SQVTM and ANQGSEA. CDR3 size: 12 residues. CDR3 region: CSVPRSSYGYTF. Here the CDR3 DNA reads TGCAGCGTTCCTCGGAGTAGCTATGGCTACACCTTC.

This clonotype was recorded a few times. CDR3 coding DNA: TGTGCCAGCAGCCCCGAGCGGGGATCCTACAATGAGCAGTTCTTC. It encodes CASSPERGSYNEQFF. V gene TRBV7-6 combines with J gene TRBJ2-1, with TRBD2 matching over 7 bases. Trimming removed 5 bases from V and 1 base from J; junction bases left unmatched: 5. Germline CDR1 and CDR2: SGHVS and FNYEAQ. CDR3 length equals 15 residues.

This clonotype occurred a few times. It is unclear where the CDR3 begins or ends on the DNA, so no DNA is shown, and the CDR3 is as TCRdb lists it. This chain's CDR3 is CASSTSGKDTQYF. V gene TRBV12-3 or TRBV12-4 combines with J gene TRBJ2-3; the table's D call, TRBD1, has no DNA check behind it. A total of 13 residues make up the CDR3, ends included.

V usage is TRBV6-5 and J usage is TRBJ2-1; D perhaps matches TRBD2 (7 bases). Germline lookup yields CDR1 MNHEY and CDR2 SVGAGI. Trimming removed 2 bases from V and 4 bases from J, with 24 bases in between. The CDR3 totals 19 residues. CDR3 in amino acids: CASSYEGGTHGGPYNEQFF. The CDR3 nucleotides read TGTGCCAGCAGTTACGAGGGGGGGACCCACGGGGGGCCTTACAATGAGCAGTTCTTC.

This clonotype has ten or more counts. This chain uses TRBV12-3 or TRBV12-4 with TRBJ1-5; 8 bases are a match to TRBD1. V gave up 5 bases and J gave up 0 bases; unmatched junction bases: 3. This CDR3 region has 15 residues. CDR3 bases: TGTGCCAGCAGTGCCGGGACAGGTAGCAATCAGCCCCAGCATTTT. Translation gives CASSAGTGSNQPQHF.

This chain connects TRBV11-2 to TRBJ2-2; D possibly uses TRBD1 or TRBD2 (5 bases each). This CDR3 has 17 amino acids. With 8 bases removed from V and 1 base from J, the gap between germline ends came to 20 bases. Per the germline V gene, CDR1 is SGHAT and CDR2 is FQNNGV. CDR3 loop: CASARGRLLKNTGELFF. The CDR3 DNA reads TGTGCCAGCGCTCGGGGCAGGCTACTCAAGAACACCGGGGAGCTGTTTTTT.

This clonotype has at least ten counts. Here the CDR3 reads CASGEQFF. For the CDR3, the DNA is TGTGCCAGCGGGGAGCAGTTCTTC. This chain links TRBV12-3 or TRBV12-4 with TRBJ2-1; D remains ambiguous. The CDR3 is 8 residues long. Trimming took 8 bases from V and 10 from J, leaving 3 bases between them.

The chain joins TRBV3-1 to TRBJ2-3; D gene uncertain. V lost 1 base and J lost 2, with 13 bases in between. This CDR3 contains 16 residues. Germline V CDR1 and CDR2: LGHDT, YNNKEL (reference sequence). CDR3 sequence reads: CASSQGLVSVTDTQYF. DNA of the CDR3: TGTGCCAGCAGCCAAGGGTTAGTTTCGGTCACAGATACGCAGTATTTT.